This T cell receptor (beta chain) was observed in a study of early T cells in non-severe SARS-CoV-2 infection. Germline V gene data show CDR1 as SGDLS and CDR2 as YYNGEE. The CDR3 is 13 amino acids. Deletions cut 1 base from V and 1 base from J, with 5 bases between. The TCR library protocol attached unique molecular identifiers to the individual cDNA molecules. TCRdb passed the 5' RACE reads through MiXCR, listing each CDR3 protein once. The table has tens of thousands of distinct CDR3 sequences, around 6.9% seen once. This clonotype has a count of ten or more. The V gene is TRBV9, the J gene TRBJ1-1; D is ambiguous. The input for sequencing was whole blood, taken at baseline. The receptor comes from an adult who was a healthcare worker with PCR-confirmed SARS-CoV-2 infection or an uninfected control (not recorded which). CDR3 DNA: TGTGCCAGCAGCGTATCCCCGAACACTGAAGCTTTCTTT. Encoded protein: CASSVSPNTEAFF.